This T cell receptor (beta chain) derives from a study of blood T cell repertoires in COVID-19. Overall study: COVID-19 samples from acute and convalescent phases originated in the United States, Italy and Spain. Sources were T cells, B-cell-depleted T cells, or PBMCs; the material itself was cDNA or gDNA.

In the authors' workflow: From reference gene primer amplification, estimates of nucleated cell counts were derived. Generated by immunoSEQ multiplex PCR, the TCRdb table keeps only in-frame clones and is missing some. V and J calls and clone size are those listed in that table; D and trimming were worked out from the DNA. This repertoire shows 200,000 to 250,000 clones, just over 90% found once; its top ten account for about 1.3%. The table lists this clone with a count of one. Sequenced input: peripheral blood. This TCR was recovered from a man aged 25-40 years with acute or convalescent COVID-19.

CDR3 loop: CASCGGQVLSGANVLTF. The CDR3 nucleotides read TGTGCCAGCTGCGGGGGACAGGTCCTCTCTGGGGCCAACGTCCTGACTTTC. This chain links TRBV28 with TRBJ2-6, with D possibly being TRBD1 (8 bases). Germline values: CDR1 MDHEN, CDR2 SYDVKM. The CDR3 has 17 amino acids. V gave up 8 bases and J gave up 0 bases, with 17 bases separating them. The full variable domain, completed using reference TRBV28 and TRBJ2-6, is DVKVTQSSRYLVKRTGEKVFLECVQDMDHENMFWYRQDPGLGLRLIYFSYDVKMKEKGDIPEGYSVSREKKERFSLILESASTNQTSMYLCASCGGQVLSGANVLTFGAGSRLTVL.